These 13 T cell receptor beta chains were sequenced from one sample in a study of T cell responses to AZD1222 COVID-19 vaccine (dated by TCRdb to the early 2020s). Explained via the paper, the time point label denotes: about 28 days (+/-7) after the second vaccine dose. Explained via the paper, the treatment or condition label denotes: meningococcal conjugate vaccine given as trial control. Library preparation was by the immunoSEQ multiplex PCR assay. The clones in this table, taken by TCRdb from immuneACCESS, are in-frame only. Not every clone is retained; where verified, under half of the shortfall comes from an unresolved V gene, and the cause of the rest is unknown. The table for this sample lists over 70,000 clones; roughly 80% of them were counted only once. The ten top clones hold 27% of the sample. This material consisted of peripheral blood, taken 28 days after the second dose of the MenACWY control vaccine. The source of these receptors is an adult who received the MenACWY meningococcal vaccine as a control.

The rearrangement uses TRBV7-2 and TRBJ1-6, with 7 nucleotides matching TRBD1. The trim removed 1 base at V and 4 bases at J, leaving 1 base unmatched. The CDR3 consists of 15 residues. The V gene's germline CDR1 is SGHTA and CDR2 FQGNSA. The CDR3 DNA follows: TGTGCCAGCAGCTTAGGGACAGGTTATAATTCACCCCTCCACTTT. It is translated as CASSLGTGYNSPLHF.

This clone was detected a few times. CDR3 coding DNA: TGCGCCAGCAGCTTGGGAGGGGCCAGCTCTGGAAACACCATATATTTT. It translates to CASSLGGASSGNTIYF. This chain links TRBV5-1 with TRBJ1-3; a weak D match, TRBD1 (5 bases). Per the germline V gene, CDR1 is SGHRS and CDR2 is YFSETQ. V gave up 0 bases and J gave up 0 bases, with 10 bases separating them. The CDR3 is 16 amino acids.

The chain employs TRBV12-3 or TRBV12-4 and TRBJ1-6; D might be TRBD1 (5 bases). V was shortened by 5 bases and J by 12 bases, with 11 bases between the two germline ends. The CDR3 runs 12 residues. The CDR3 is CASSPGLGPLHF. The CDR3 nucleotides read TGTGCCAGCAGTCCAGGGCTGGGACCCCTCCACTTT.

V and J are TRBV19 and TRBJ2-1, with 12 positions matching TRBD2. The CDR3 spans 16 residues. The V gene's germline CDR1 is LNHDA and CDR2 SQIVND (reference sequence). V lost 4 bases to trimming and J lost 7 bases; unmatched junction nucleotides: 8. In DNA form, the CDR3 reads TGTGCCAGTAGTACCCTGACTAGCGGGGGTGGGAATGAGCAGTTCTTC. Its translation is CASSTLTSGGGNEQFF. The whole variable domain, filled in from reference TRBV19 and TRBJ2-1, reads DGGITQSPKYLFRKEGQNVTLSCEQNLNHDAMYWYRQDPGQGLRLIYYSQIVNDFQKGDIAEGYSVSREKKESFPLTVTSAQKNPTAFYLCASSTLTSGGGNEQFFGPGTRLTVL.

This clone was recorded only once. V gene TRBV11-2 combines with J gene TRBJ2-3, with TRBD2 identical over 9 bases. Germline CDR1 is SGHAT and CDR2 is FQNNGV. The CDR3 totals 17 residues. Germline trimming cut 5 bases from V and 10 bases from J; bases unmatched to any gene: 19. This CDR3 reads CASSPNVTSGGRRAQYF. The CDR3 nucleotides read TGTGCCAGCAGCCCCAATGTGACTAGCGGAGGAAGGAGGGCGCAGTATTTT. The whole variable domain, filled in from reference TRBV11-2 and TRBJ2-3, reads EAGVAQSPRYKIIEKRQSVAFWCNPISGHATLYWYQQILGQGPKLLIQFQNNGVVDDSQLPKDRFSAERLKGVDSTLKIQPAKLEDSAVYLCASSPNVTSGGRRAQYFGPGTRLTVL.

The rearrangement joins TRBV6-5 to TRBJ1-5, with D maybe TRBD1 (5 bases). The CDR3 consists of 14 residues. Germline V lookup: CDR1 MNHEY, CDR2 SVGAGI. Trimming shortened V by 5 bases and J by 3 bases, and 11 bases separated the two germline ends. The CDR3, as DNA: TGTGCCAGCAGTATGGGGGTGAACAATCAGCCCCAGCATTTT. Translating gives CASSMGVNNQPQHF.

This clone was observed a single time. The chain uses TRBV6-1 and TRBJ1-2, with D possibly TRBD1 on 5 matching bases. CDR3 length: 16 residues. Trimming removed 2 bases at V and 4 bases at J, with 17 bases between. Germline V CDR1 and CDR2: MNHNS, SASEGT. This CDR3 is CASSELRDYLTYGYTF. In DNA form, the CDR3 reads TGTGCCAGCAGTGAATTGAGGGACTACCTAACCTATGGCTACACCTTC.

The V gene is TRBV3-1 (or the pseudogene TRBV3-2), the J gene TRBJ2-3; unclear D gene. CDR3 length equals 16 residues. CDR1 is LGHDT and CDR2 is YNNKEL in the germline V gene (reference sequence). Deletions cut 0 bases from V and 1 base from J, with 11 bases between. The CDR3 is CASSQDYRSGTDTQYF. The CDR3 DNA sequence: TGTGCCAGCAGCCAAGATTACCGGAGCGGCACAGATACGCAGTATTTT.

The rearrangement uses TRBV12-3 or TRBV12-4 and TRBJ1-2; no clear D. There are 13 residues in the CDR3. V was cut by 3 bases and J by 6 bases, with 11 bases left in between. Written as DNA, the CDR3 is TGTGCCAGCAGTTTTTGGAGTACCGATGGCTACACCTTC. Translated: CASSFWSTDGYTF.

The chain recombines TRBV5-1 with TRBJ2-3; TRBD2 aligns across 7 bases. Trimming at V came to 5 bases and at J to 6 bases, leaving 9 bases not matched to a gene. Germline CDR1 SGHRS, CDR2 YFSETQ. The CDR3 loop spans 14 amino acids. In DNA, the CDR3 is TGCGCCAGCAGACGTGAGCGGGGTGGGGATACGCAGTATTTT. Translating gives CASRRERGGDTQYF.

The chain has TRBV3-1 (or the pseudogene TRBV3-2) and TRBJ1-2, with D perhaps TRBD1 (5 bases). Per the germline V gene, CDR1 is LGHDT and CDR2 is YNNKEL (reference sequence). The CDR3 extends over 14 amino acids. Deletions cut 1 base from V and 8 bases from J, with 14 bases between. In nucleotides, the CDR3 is TGTGCCAGCAGCCAAGGGGCAGGGTTATTAGGCTACACCTTC. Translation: CASSQGAGLLGYTF.

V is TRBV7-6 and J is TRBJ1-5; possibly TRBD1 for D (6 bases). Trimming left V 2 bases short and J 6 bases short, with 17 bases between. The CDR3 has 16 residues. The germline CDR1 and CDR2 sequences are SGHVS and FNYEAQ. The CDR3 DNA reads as TGTGCCAGCAGCTTAAACCCATTTAAGGGGGGTCAGCCCCAGCATTTT. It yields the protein CASSLNPFKGGQPQHF.

Here the CDR3 reads CASGLALSRRGHGYTF. CDR3 nucleotide sequence: TGTGCTAGTGGTTTGGCCCTTTCGCGCAGGGGACATGGCTACACCTTC. The V gene is TRBV12-5, the J gene TRBJ1-2; tentative D call: TRBD1 (6 bases). The CDR3 length is 16 residues. CDR1 is LGHNT, CDR2 FRNRAP, per germline. V was trimmed by 1 base and J by 6 bases, leaving 18 bases between them. The whole variable domain, remainder taken from reference TRBV12-5 and TRBJ1-2, is DARVTQTPRHKVTEMGQEVTMRCQPILGHNTVFWYRQTMMQGLELLAYFRNRAPLDDSGMPKDRFSAEMPDATLATLKIQPSEPRDSAVYFCASGLALSRRGHGYTFGSGTRLTVV.